This TCR beta chain was captured in a study of early T cells in non-severe SARS-CoV-2 infection. MiXCR, run by TCRdb on the 5' RACE reads, gives a single entry per CDR3 protein. The data contain under 30,000 distinct CDR3 sequences, about 5.7% of them singletons. This clonotype was recorded many times. The CDR3 extends over 13 amino acids. With 6 bases removed from V and 1 base from J, the gap between germline ends came to 13 bases. From germline, CDR1 is SQVTM and CDR2 ANQGSEA. The TCR sequence derives from an adult who was a healthcare worker with PCR-confirmed SARS-CoV-2 infection or an uninfected control (not recorded which). Source material: whole blood. The chain uses TRBV29-1 and TRBJ2-7; tentatively, D is TRBD1 or TRBD2 (6 bases each). The CDR3 loop reads CSVFLGGSYEQYF. Here the CDR3 DNA reads TGCAGCGTGTTCCTAGGGGGGTCCTACGAGCAGTACTTC.